The next 23 T cell receptor beta chains were all read from a single sample in a study of pediatric ulcerative colitis. Only in-frame clones appear in the TCRdb table, and some are missing; sequencing was by immunoSEQ multiplex PCR. This table holds tens of thousands of clones, around 85% found once. The sample comprised blood. The receptors stem from a boy younger than 18 with severe ulcerative colitis.

The rearrangement links TRBV7-8 to TRBJ2-1; 13 bases are shared with TRBD2. CDR1 is SGHVS, CDR2 FQNEAQ, per germline. This CDR3 comprises 18 residues. V was clipped by 3 bases and J by 8 bases; unmatched bases: 13. CDR3 residues: CASSFGARTSGSNYEQFF. CDR3 in DNA: TGTGCCAGCAGCTTCGGCGCCCGGACTAGCGGGAGCAATTATGAGCAGTTCTTC.

The chain links TRBV9 to TRBJ2-1; D may be TRBD2 (5 bases). The germline gives CDR1 SGDLS, CDR2 YYNGEE. The ends were cut back, 0 bases at V and 5 bases at J, with 6 bases in the middle. There are 13 residues in the CDR3. This CDR3 is CASSVAGDNEQFF. CDR3 coding DNA: TGTGCCAGCAGCGTAGCCGGGGACAATGAGCAGTTCTTC.

The chain uses TRBV11-3 and TRBJ2-5; 8 nucleotides align to TRBD2. From germline, CDR1 is SGHNT and CDR2 YENEEA. CDR3 length: 15 amino acids. The J segment lost 5 bases and the V segment lost 3 bases, leaving 8 bases of the junction unmatched. CDR3 in DNA: TGTGCCAGCAGCTTTAGCGGGAAACAGGCGGAGACCCAGTACTTC. Protein: CASSFSGKQAETQYF.

This chain uses TRBV25-1 with TRBJ1-2; D gene ambiguous. The CDR3 covers 12 residues. Germline lookup yields CDR1 MGHDK and CDR2 SYGVNS. Trimming shortened V by 5 bases and J by 3 bases, and 7 bases separated the two germline ends. Here the CDR3 DNA reads TGTGCCAGCAGTATCGGGTACTATGGCTACACCTTC. The encoded protein is CASSIGYYGYTF.

This chain joins TRBV7-9 and TRBJ2-1; maybe TRBD2 (5 bases). The CDR3 sequence is 12 residues long. Germline CDR1 and CDR2: SEHNR and FQNEAQ (reference sequence). Trimming removed 3 bases at V and 6 bases at J, with 6 bases between. The CDR3 bases are TGTGCCAGCAGCTTTAGCGTCAATGAGCAGTTCTTC. Translation: CASSFSVNEQFF. Full variable domain (remainder filled in from reference TRBV7-9 and TRBJ2-1): DTGVSQNPRHKITKRGQNVTFRCDPISEHNRLYWYRQTLGQGPEFLTYFQNEAQLEKSRLLSDRFSAERPKGSFSTLEIQRTEQGDSAMYLCASSFSVNEQFFGPGTRLTVL.

The chain is built from TRBV19 and TRBJ1-1, with D possibly being TRBD1 (5 bases). This CDR3 has 11 residues. The ends were cut back, 7 bases at V and 4 bases at J, with 7 bases in the middle. The germline V gene encodes CDR1 LNHDA and CDR2 SQIVND (reference sequence). The CDR3 reads CASIGGTEAFF. DNA for the CDR3: TGTGCCAGTATCGGGGGCACTGAAGCTTTCTTT.

This clone was picked up a small number of times. The chain employs TRBV5-4 and TRBJ2-3, with D possibly TRBD2 on 6 matching bases. Trimming took 4 bases from V and 5 from J, leaving 20 bases between them. The germline gives CDR1 SGHNT, CDR2 YYREEE (reference sequence). The CDR3 loop spans 16 amino acids. CDR3 nucleotides: TGTGCCAGCAGCGGTTGGACTATGGCCCTGGGAGATACGCAGTATTTT. Its translation: CASSGWTMALGDTQYF.

The chain employs TRBV30 and TRBJ2-3; 11 bases map to TRBD2. The CDR3 sequence is 18 residues long. Unmatched junction bases numbered 12, after V lost 0 bases and J lost 4 bases. Germline-derived CDR1 and CDR2 are GTSNPN and SVGIG (reference sequence). This CDR3 reads CAWSVGGPGTSGADTQYF. CDR3 bases: TGTGCCTGGAGTGTGGGGGGTCCCGGGACTAGCGGTGCAGATACGCAGTATTTT.

The V call is TRBV5-1, the J call TRBJ2-5; 13 bases line up with TRBD2. This CDR3 contains 16 residues. Germline V lookup: CDR1 SGHRS, CDR2 YFSETQ. V shed 2 bases and J 5 bases; nucleotides not matched to a gene: 6. CDR3 sequence (DNA): TGCGCCAGCAGCTTTTCAGTGGGACTAGCGGGGGAGACCCAGTACTTC. Protein: CASSFSVGLAGETQYF.

This clone was counted a single time. The V and J genes are TRBV4-2 and TRBJ2-2, with D tentatively TRBD2 (5 bases). This CDR3 has 15 residues. V gave up 6 bases and J gave up 7 bases, with 18 bases separating them. Per germline, CDR1 LGHNA and CDR2 YNFKEQ. CDR3 nucleotides: TGTGCCAGCAGGAGTTCCGGACTCCCTTTCGGGGAGCTGTTTTTT. Residues: CASRSSGLPFGELFF.

The chain is built from TRBV5-1 and TRBJ2-1; 8 positions agree with TRBD1. J gave up 6 bases and V 2 bases, and 4 bases lay outside the gene matches. CDR3 size: 14 residues. Germline V CDR1 and CDR2: SGHRS, YFSETQ. The CDR3 is CASSFTGTGNEQFF. DNA for the CDR3: TGCGCCAGCAGCTTTACCGGGACAGGCAATGAGCAGTTCTTC.

The chain couples TRBV27 to TRBJ1-2; 11 bases map to TRBD1. The CDR3 covers 15 residues. Germline CDR1 MNHEY, CDR2 SMNVEV (reference sequence). V was pared by 5 bases and J by 5 bases, with 7 bases of the junction left unmatched. The CDR3 bases are TGTGCCAGCAGTGACCGGGACAGGGGGAGGTATGGCTACACCTTC. Its translation is CASSDRDRGRYGYTF.

The sample holds a few counts of this clone. V is TRBV2 and J is TRBJ1-4; the D is unclear. Germline V lookup: CDR1 SNHLY, CDR2 FYNNEI. V was clipped by 0 bases and J by 1 base, with 12 bases between them. This CDR3 is built from 17 residues. CDR3 in DNA: TGTGCCAGCAGTGAAGCACTTAACAGACTAACTAATGAAAAACTGTTTTTT. Its protein is CASSEALNRLTNEKLFF.

The chain combines TRBV27 with TRBJ2-1; TRBD2 agrees at 8 bases. Germline lookup yields CDR1 MNHEY and CDR2 SMNVEV (reference sequence). Trimming at V came to 8 bases and at J to 6 bases, leaving 9 bases not matched to a gene. This CDR3 has 14 amino acids. DNA for the CDR3: TGTGCCAGCGGTCTAGCGGGTGGGTTCAATGAGCAGTTCTTC. Amino acid sequence: CASGLAGGFNEQFF.

This rearrangement joins TRBV28 to TRBJ2-1, with D unresolved. V was trimmed by 3 bases and J by 2 bases, leaving 11 bases between them. Germline CDR1 MDHEN, CDR2 SYDVKM. The CDR3 is 15 residues long. CDR3 bases: TGTGCCAGCAGTTTTCTTAGTTCTACCTACAATGAGCAGTTCTTC. Protein sequence: CASSFLSSTYNEQFF.

The chain has TRBV5-4 and TRBJ2-7; D might be TRBD1 (6 bases). V lost 0 bases and J lost 2, with 12 bases in between. CDR1 is SGHNT and CDR2 is YYREEE in the germline V gene (reference sequence). CDR3 length: 15 amino acids. CDR3 nucleotides: TGTGCCAGCAGCTTGGGGACAGAGAATCCCTACGAGCAGTACTTC. Protein product: CASSLGTENPYEQYF.

V gene TRBV20-1 combines with J gene TRBJ1-2; D is possibly TRBD1 (5 bases). The CDR3 has 10 amino acids. Germline values: CDR1 DFQATT, CDR2 SNEGSKA (reference sequence). The CDR3 DNA reads TGCATACTCCAGGGCAGCGGCTACACCTTC. Translated, it gives CILQGSGYTF.

The chain carries TRBV7-9 and TRBJ2-1; 8 positions agree with TRBD2. The CDR3 consists of 15 residues. J gave up 2 bases and V 4 bases, and 4 bases lay outside the gene matches. CDR1 and CDR2 from the germline V gene are SEHNR and FQNEAQ (reference sequence). The CDR3 sequence: CASSSSGSPYNEQFF. The CDR3 DNA is TGTGCCAGCAGCTCAAGCGGGAGCCCCTACAATGAGCAGTTCTTC.

The chain links TRBV15 to TRBJ2-7; perhaps TRBD2 as D (6 bases). Trimming pared 0 bases from V and 2 bases from J, leaving 11 bases between. This CDR3 has 15 amino acids. Germline CDR1 reads LNHNV; CDR2 reads YYDKDF (reference sequence). The CDR3 DNA is TGTGCCACCAGCAGAGATCGCGGGACCCCCTACGAGCAGTACTTC. Translating gives CATSRDRGTPYEQYF.

This clone was counted a single time. CDR3 nucleotide sequence: TGCAGCGTTGGGGTAGCTCAGAACGAGCAGTACTTC. This sequence encodes CSVGVAQNEQYF. V usage is TRBV29-1 and J usage is TRBJ2-7; D is ambiguous. Deletions cut 4 bases from V and 5 bases from J, with 12 bases between. CDR3 length equals 12 residues. The V gene's germline CDR1 is SQVTM and CDR2 ANQGSEA.

The chain is built from TRBV5-1 and TRBJ1-1; possible D gene TRBD1, 6 bases. This CDR3 region has 12 residues. Germline V CDR1 and CDR2: SGHRS, YFSETQ. The V end was cut by 6 bases, the J end by 6 bases, with 12 bases between. The CDR3 DNA sequence: TGCGCCAGCAAAGGGGGGGGGCCTGAAGCTTTCTTT. It codes for CASKGGGPEAFF.

This chain connects TRBV7-9 to TRBJ2-7; 11 bases map to TRBD2. The CDR3 length is 15 residues. Unmatched junction bases numbered 6, after V lost 1 base and J lost 7 bases. Germline CDR1 reads SEHNR; CDR2 reads FQNEAQ (reference sequence). CDR3 DNA sequence: TGTGCCAGCAGCTTAGGACTAGCGGGATGGGGAGAGCAGTACTTC. Translated, it gives CASSLGLAGWGEQYF.

The chain couples TRBV15 to TRBJ1-2; no firm D call. The CDR3 is 15 residues long. Trimming took 0 bases from V and 0 from J, leaving 8 bases between them. Germline CDR1 LNHNV, CDR2 YYDKDF (reference sequence). The DNA of the CDR3 is TGTGCCACCAGCAGAGATCCCGCCACTAACTATGGCTACACCTTC. Amino acids: CATSRDPATNYGYTF.